This T cell receptor (beta chain) was documented in a study of cytomegalovirus exposure and HLA in healthy donors. Study-level results: In terms of immune exposure information, only CMV serostatus was available. Most TCR sequences were seen very rarely across donors, but some public TCRs occurred in many.

Of note for this clone: What it recognizes is unknown.

V was shortened by 1 base and J by 4 bases, with 15 bases between the two germline ends. The germline V gene encodes CDR1 SGHDT and CDR2 YYEEEE. This CDR3 contains 15 residues. The PCR had 60 Vbeta and 13 Jbeta primers. Here immunoSEQ multiplex PCR was the method, and the copy in TCRdb shows in-frame clones only, minus some. The repertoire holds 150,000 to 200,000 clones, with about 80% as singletons. Sample: PBMCs. This TCR came from a boy aged 10-17 years in good health and CMV-seronegative. The chain links TRBV5-6 to TRBJ2-7, with D hard to call. The CDR3 region is CASSLIRYSQYEQYF. The CDR3 DNA reads as TGTGCCAGCAGCTTGATCCGTTATAGTCAATACGAGCAGTACTTC.